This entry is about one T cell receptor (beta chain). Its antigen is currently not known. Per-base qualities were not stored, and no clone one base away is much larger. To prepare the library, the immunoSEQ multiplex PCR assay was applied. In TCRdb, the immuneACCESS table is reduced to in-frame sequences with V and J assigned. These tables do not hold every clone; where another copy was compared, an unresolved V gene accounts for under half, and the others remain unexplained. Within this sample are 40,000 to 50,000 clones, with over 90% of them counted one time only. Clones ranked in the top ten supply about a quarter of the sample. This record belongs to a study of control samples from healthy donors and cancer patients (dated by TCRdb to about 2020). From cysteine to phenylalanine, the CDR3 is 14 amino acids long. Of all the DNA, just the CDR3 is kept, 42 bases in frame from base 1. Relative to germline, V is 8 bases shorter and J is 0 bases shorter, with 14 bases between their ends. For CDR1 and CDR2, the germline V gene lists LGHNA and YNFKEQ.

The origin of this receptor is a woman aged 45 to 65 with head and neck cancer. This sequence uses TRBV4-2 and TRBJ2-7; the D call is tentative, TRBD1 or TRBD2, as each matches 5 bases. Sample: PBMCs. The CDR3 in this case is CASGRDQFSYEQYF. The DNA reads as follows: TGTGCCAGCGGAAGGGACCAATTCTCCTACGAGCAGTACTTC.